The sequence of this T cell receptor (beta chain) was determined in a study of PD-1 blockade in classical Hodgkin lymphoma. Study summary: Each patient was given nivolumab 3 mg/kg through a vein every 2 weeks.

V was clipped by 4 bases and J by 5 bases; unmatched bases: 13. Germline V gene data show CDR1 as MNHEY and CDR2 as SVGAGI. The CDR3 spans 16 residues. Indicated time point: cycle 4 day 1 (C4D1), after about 6 weeks of nivolumab. Exposure to brentuximab vedotin varied, and each patient had relapsed following autologous stem cell transplantation. Magnetic negative selection, applied to thawed PBMCs, was used to isolate the CD8+ T cells. Assay: immunoSEQ multiplex PCR; the TCRdb copy retains only in-frame clones and omits some. The sample holds several thousand clones, roughly 63% seen once. This sequence was found in a human donor with classical Hodgkin lymphoma. The chain combines TRBV6-5 with TRBJ2-7, with 8 nucleotides matching TRBD2. Sequences were derived from CD8+ T cells from blood, sampled before the fourth cycle of nivolumab. The CDR3 region has the DNA TGTGCCAGCAGTTCTGCCCTCGGGAGGGCCCCCCACGAGCAGTACTTC. Translation gives CASSSALGRAPHEQYF.